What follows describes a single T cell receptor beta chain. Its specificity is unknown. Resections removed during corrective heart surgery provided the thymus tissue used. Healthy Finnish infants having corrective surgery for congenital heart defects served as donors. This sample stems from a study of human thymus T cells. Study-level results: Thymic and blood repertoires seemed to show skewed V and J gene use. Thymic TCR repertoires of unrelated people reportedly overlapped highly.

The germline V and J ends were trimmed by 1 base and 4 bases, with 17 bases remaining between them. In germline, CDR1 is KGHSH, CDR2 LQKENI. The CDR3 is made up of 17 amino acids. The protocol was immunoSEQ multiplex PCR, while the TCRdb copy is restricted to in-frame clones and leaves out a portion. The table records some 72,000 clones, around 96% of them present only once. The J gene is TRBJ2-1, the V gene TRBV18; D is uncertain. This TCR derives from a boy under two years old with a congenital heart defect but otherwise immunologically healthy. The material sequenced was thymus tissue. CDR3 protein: CASSPRLIPTTYNEQFF. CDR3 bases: TGTGCCAGCTCACCACGGTTAATCCCAACTACGTACAATGAGCAGTTCTTC.